This T cell receptor beta chain derives from a study of T cell responses to AZD1222 COVID-19 vaccine. CDR1 is KGHSH, CDR2 LQKENI, per germline. Trimming took 0 bases from V and 0 from J, leaving 5 bases between them. The CDR3 totals 15 residues. Only in-frame clones appear in the TCRdb table, and some are missing; sequencing was by immunoSEQ multiplex PCR. In the table there are approximately 150,000 clones, roughly 93% of which are singletons. Study-wide findings and caveats: Repertoires were obtained solely post-peak T cell response.

A note on this clone: The antigen remains undetermined.

The chain employs TRBV18 and TRBJ1-4; D remains unclear. The specimen was peripheral blood, collected on day 0 of AZD1222 vaccination. The origin of this receptor is an adult in good health. The CDR3 bases are TGTGCCAGCTCACCACCACGGTCAACTAATGAAAAACTGTTTTTT. The encoded protein is CASSPPRSTNEKLFF.